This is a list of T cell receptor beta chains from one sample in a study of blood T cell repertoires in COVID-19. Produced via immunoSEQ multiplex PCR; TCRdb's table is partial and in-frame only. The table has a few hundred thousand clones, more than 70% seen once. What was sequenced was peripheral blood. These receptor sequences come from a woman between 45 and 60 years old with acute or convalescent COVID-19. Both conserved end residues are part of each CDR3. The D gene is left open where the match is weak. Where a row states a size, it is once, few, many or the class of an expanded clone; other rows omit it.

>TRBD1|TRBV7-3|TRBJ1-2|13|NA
CASSLTGGWGYTF
TGTGCCAGCAGCTTAACAGGGGGCTGGGGCTACACCTTC
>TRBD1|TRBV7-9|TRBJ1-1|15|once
CASSPRGTGDTEAFF
TGTGCCAGCAGCCCCCGCGGGACAGGGGACACTGAAGCTTTCTTT
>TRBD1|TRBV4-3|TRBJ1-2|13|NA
CASSRRDSRGYTF
TGCGCCAGCAGCCGACGGGACAGCCGCGGCTACACCTTC
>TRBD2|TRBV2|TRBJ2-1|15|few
CASSRGTSGRNEQFF
TGTGCCAGCAGTCGAGGGACTAGCGGGAGGAATGAGCAGTTCTTC
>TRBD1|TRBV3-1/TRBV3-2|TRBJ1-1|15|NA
CASSEPGQGRTEAFF
TGTGCCAGCAGCGAACCGGGACAGGGGCGCACTGAAGCTTTCTTT
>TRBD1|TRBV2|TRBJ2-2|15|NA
CATRGTGGNTGELFF
TGTGCCACACGAGGGACAGGGGGGAACACCGGGGAGCTGTTTTTT
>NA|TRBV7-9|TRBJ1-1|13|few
CASSATANTEAFF
TGTGCCAGCAGCGCGACAGCGAACACTGAAGCTTTCTTT
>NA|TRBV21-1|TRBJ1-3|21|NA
CASIISTGAPTIMSSGNTIYF
TGTGCCAGCATTATTTCTACAGGGGCCCCAACGATCATGAGCTCTGGAAACACCATATATTTT
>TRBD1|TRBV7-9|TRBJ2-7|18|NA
CASSPPGQGTVIAYEQYF
TGTGCCAGCAGCCCTCCGGGACAGGGTACAGTGATCGCCTACGAGCAGTACTTC
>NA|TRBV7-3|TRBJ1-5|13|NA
CASSPSSDQPQHF
TGTGCCAGCAGCCCTAGTTCCGATCAGCCCCAGCATTTT
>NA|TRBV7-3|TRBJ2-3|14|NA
CASSLTGAEDTQYF
TGTGCCAGCAGCTTAACGGGAGCGGAAGATACGCAGTATTTT
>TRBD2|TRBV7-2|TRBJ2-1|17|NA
CASRSTLAASSYNEQFF
TGTGCCAGCAGATCGACTCTAGCGGCTAGCTCCTACAATGAGCAGTTCTTC